This note documents a single TCR beta chain sequence. The length of the CDR3 is 13 residues. The germline V gene encodes CDR1 KGHSH and CDR2 LQKENI. Trimming left V 3 bases short and J 4 bases short, with 9 bases between. Seattle patients were enrolled during active infection and followed longitudinally. The authors' processing: Quantification of nucleated cells was approximated via reference gene primer amplification. TCRdb keeps only in-frame clones here, not all; method: immunoSEQ multiplex PCR. The V and J calls and clone size were taken over from that table, and D and trimming were inferred from the DNA. This sample yields about 280,000 clones, of which approximately 86% are seen a single time; 10% to 15% belongs to the top ten. The record originates from a study of blood T cell repertoires in COVID-19. Study details: Sample material is recorded as cDNA or gDNA derived from T cells, B-cell-depleted T cells, or PBMCs.

The chain has TRBV18 and TRBJ1-1; D is unresolved. The receptor's source is a woman aged 65 to 85 with COVID-19, enrolled during active disease. Sequencing was done on a sample of peripheral blood. The CDR3 DNA reads TGTGCCAGCTCACCCTATTACGGCACTGAAGCTTTCTTT. As protein: CASSPYYGTEAFF.